Below, 10 T cell receptor beta chains from the same sample are listed, as sequenced in a study of T cell responses to AZD1222 COVID-19 vaccine. Some clones are missing from TCRdb's copy, which holds only in-frame ones; the method was immunoSEQ multiplex PCR. Among 150,000 or so clones listed, roughly nine tenths were seen once. The sequenced sample was peripheral blood, obtained on day 0 of AZD1222 vaccination. These receptors originate from an adult in good health.

V usage is TRBV19 and J usage is TRBJ1-5; D is unclear. Germline lookup yields CDR1 LNHDA and CDR2 SQIVND (reference sequence). This CDR3 is built from 16 residues. Trimming left V 1 base short and J 0 bases short, with 10 bases between. The CDR3 DNA is TGTGCCAGTAGTATAGGAGGGTCCTATAGCAATCAGCCCCAGCATTTT. Protein: CASSIGGSYSNQPQHF.

The chain links TRBV5-6 to TRBJ2-5, with 8 bases identical to TRBD1. CDR3 length equals 16 residues. Germline assignment: CDR1 SGHDT and CDR2 YYEEEE. V lost 4 bases, J lost 2 bases, and 10 bases stayed unmatched. CDR3 sequence: CASSPDRVARQETQYF. The DNA of the CDR3 is TGTGCCAGCAGCCCGGACAGGGTAGCGAGACAAGAGACCCAGTACTTC. The variable domain in full, completed from reference TRBV5-6 and TRBJ2-5, reads DAGVTQSPTHLIKTRGQQVTLRCSPKSGHDTVSWYQQALGQGPQFIFQYYEEEERQRGNFPDRFSGHQFPNYSSELNVNALLLGDSALYLCASSPDRVARQETQYFGPGTRLLVL.

In this sample, this clone turned up once. The chain employs TRBV5-4 and TRBJ2-1; possible D gene TRBD2, 6 bases. Germline CDR1 is SGHNT and CDR2 is YYREEE (reference sequence). CDR3 length equals 15 residues. V was shortened by 4 bases and J by 15 bases, with 26 bases between the two germline ends. CDR3 nucleotide sequence: TGTGCCAGCAGCCACGGGTCTGAAACCGGCGAGGGACTGTTCTTC. Translated: CASSHGSETGEGLFF.

V gene TRBV5-1 combines with J gene TRBJ2-1, with TRBD2 matching over 8 bases. Germline CDR1 SGHRS, CDR2 YFSETQ. The J segment lost 3 bases and the V segment lost 5 bases, leaving 4 bases of the junction unmatched. This CDR3 is built from 14 residues. CDR3 coding DNA: TGCGCCAGCAGAATTACTAGCGGCTACAATGAGCAGTTCTTC. This translates into CASRITSGYNEQFF.

The chain combines TRBV6-5 with TRBJ1-5; 10 bases are a match to TRBD1. The CDR3 is 15 amino acids. V trimming: 6 bases; J trimming: 2 bases; junction bases outside the gene matches: 4. Germline CDR1 MNHEY, CDR2 SVGAGI. The DNA for the CDR3 is TGTGCCAGCAGGGGGACAGGGGCCGGCAATCAGCCCCAGCATTTT. Translating gives CASRGTGAGNQPQHF.

This chain joins TRBV5-4 and TRBJ2-3; D call uncertain. The CDR3 is 16 residues long. Germline CDR1 reads SGHNT; CDR2 reads YYREEE (reference sequence). Trimming removed 4 bases at V and 0 bases at J, with 15 bases between. CDR3 in amino acids: CASSHGPIYSTDTQYF. The CDR3 region has the DNA TGTGCCAGCAGCCATGGGCCAATTTATAGCACAGATACGCAGTATTTT. The whole variable domain, filled in from reference TRBV5-4 and TRBJ2-3, reads ETGVTQSPTHLIKTRGQQVTLRCSSQSGHNTVSWYQQALGQGPQFIFQYYREEENGRGNFPPRFSGLQFPNYSSELNVNALELDDSALYLCASSHGPIYSTDTQYFGPGTRLTVL.

This chain connects TRBV24-1 to TRBJ1-5, with 8 bases aligning to TRBD1. Germline values: CDR1 KGHDR, CDR2 SFDVKD. J gave up 4 bases and V 8 bases, and 9 bases lay outside the gene matches. The CDR3 spans 15 residues. CDR3 bases: TGTGCCACCACCGGGACAGGCTTTTTGAATCAGCCCCAGCATTTT. This sequence encodes CATTGTGFLNQPQHF.

This chain connects TRBV28 to TRBJ1-1; D is perhaps TRBD1 (5 bases). The V gene lost 6 bases and the J gene lost 1 base, with 15 bases spanning the gap. This CDR3 region has 15 residues. Germline CDR1 MDHEN, CDR2 SYDVKM. CDR3: CASSIPGTANTEAFF. The DNA for the CDR3 is TGTGCCAGCAGCATCCCCGGGACGGCGAACACTGAAGCTTTCTTT.

V gene TRBV12-3 or TRBV12-4 combines with J gene TRBJ1-2; D call uncertain. The CDR3 has 12 residues. The ends were cut back, 2 bases at V and 8 bases at J, with 9 bases in the middle. CDR3 residues: CASSLHLGGYTF. Written as DNA, the CDR3 is TGTGCCAGCAGTTTACATCTAGGGGGCTACACCTTC.

Here the CDR3 reads CASSLGLRGLGGTQYF. Here the CDR3 DNA reads TGTGCCAGCAGCTTAGGACTGCGGGGCCTCGGGGGTACGCAGTATTTT. The chain carries TRBV7-2 and TRBJ2-3, with D maybe TRBD2 (6 bases). The ends were cut back, 1 base at V and 8 bases at J, with 19 bases in the middle. In germline, CDR1 is SGHTA, CDR2 FQGNSA. The CDR3 runs 16 residues.